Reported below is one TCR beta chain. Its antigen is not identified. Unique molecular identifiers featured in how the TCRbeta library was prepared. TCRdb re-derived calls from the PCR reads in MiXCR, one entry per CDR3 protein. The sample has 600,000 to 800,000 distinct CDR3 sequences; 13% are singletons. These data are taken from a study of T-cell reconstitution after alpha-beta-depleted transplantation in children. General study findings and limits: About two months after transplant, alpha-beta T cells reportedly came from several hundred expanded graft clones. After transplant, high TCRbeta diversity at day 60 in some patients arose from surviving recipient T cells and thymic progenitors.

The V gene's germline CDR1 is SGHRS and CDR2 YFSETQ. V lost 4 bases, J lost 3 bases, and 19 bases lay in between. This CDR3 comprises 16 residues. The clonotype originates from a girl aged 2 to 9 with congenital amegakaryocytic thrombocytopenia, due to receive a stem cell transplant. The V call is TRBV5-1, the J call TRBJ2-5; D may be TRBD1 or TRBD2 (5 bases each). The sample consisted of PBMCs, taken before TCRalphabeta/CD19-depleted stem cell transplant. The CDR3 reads CASSTGPRDEEETQYF. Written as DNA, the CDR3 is TGCGCCAGCAGCACCGGACCGAGGGACGAGGAAGAGACCCAGTACTTC.